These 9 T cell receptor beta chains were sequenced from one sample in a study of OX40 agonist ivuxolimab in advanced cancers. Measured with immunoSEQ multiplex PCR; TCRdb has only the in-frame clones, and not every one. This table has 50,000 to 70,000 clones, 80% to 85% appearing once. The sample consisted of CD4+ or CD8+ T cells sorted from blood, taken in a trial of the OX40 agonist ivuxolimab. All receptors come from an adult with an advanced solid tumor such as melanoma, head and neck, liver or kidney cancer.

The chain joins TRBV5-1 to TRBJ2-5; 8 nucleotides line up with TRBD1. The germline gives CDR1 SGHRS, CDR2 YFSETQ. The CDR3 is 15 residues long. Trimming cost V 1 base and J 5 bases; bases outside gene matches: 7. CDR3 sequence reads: CASSLLQGVAETQYF. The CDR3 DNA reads TGCGCCAGCAGCTTGCTACAGGGGGTCGCCGAGACCCAGTACTTC.

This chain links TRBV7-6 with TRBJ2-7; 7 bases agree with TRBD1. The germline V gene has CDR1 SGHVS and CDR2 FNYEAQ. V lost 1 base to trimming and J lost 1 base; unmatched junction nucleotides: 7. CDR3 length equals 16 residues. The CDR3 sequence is CASSLVGDSRSYEQYF. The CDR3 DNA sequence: TGTGCCAGCAGCTTAGTAGGGGACAGCCGGTCCTACGAGCAGTACTTC.

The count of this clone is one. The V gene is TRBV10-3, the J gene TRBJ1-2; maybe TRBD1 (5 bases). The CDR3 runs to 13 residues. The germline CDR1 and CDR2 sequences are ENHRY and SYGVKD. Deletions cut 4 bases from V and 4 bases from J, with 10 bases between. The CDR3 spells CAISARGTYGYTF. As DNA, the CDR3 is TGTGCCATCAGTGCACGGGGGACCTATGGCTACACCTTC.

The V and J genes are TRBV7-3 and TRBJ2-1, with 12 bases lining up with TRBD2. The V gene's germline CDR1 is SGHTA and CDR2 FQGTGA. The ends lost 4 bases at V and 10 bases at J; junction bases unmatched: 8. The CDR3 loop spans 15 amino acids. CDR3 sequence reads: CASSSGLAGWGEQFF. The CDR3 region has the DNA TGTGCCAGCAGCTCCGGACTAGCGGGATGGGGGGAGCAGTTCTTC.

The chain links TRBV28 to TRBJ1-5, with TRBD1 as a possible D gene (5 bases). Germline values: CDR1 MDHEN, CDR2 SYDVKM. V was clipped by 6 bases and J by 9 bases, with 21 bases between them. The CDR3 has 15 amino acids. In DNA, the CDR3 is TGTGCCAGCAGATCTGGGGCAGGTGGTCATCCGCCCCAGCATTTT. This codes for CASRSGAGGHPPQHF. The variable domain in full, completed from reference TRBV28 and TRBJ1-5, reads DVKVTQSSRYLVKRTGEKVFLECVQDMDHENMFWYRQDPGLGLRLIYFSYDVKMKEKGDIPEGYSVSREKKERFSLILESASTNQTSMYLCASRSGAGGHPPQHFGDGTRLSIL.

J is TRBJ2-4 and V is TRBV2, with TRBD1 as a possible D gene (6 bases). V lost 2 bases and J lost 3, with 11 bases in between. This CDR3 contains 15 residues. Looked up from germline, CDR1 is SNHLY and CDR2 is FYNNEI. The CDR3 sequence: CASSEQGFGKNIQYF. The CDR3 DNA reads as TGTGCCAGCAGTGAACAGGGGTTCGGCAAAAACATTCAGTACTTC.

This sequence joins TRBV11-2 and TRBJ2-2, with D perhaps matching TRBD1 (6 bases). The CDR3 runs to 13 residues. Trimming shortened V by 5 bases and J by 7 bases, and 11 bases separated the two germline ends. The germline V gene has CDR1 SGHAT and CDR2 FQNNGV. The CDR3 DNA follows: TGTGCCAGCAGCCTACAGGGTTACGGGGAGCTGTTTTTT. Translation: CASSLQGYGELFF.

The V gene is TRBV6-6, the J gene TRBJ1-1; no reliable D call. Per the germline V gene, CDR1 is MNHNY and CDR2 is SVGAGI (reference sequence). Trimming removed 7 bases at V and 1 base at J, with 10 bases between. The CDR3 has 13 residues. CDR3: CASTGLQNTEAFF. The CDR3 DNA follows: TGTGCCAGCACCGGACTGCAGAACACTGAAGCTTTCTTT.

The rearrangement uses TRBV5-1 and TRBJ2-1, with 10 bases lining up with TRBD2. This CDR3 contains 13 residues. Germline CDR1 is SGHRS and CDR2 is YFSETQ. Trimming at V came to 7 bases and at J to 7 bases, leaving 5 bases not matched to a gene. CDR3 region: CASSALAGNEQFF. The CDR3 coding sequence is TGCGCCAGCTCCGCACTAGCGGGGAATGAGCAGTTCTTC.